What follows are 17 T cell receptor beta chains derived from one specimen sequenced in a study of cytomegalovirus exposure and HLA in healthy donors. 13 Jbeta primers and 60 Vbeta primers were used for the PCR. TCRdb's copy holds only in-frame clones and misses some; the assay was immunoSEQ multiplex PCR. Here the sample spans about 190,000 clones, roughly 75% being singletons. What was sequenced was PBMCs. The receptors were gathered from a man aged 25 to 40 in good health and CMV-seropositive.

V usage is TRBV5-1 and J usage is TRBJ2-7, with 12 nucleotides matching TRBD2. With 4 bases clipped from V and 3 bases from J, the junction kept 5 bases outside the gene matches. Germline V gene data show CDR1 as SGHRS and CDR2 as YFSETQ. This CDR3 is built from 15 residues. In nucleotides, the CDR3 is TGCGCCAGCAGCCAAAGACTAGCGGGAGACTACGAGCAGTACTTC. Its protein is CASSQRLAGDYEQYF.

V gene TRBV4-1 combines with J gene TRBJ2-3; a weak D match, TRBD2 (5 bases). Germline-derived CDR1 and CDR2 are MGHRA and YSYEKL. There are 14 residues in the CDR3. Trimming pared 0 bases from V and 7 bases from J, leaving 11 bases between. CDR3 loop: CASSQDPRENTQYF. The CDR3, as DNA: TGCGCCAGCAGCCAAGATCCTAGGGAGAATACGCAGTATTTT.

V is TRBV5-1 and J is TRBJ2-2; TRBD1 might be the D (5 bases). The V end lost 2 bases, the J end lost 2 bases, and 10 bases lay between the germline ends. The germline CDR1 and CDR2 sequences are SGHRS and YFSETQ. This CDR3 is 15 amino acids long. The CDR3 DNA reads TGCGCCAGCAGCTTCAGCCAGGGTAACACCGGGGAGCTGTTTTTT. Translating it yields CASSFSQGNTGELFF. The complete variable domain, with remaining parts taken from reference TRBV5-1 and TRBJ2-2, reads KAGVTQTPRYLIKTRGQQVTLSCSPISGHRSVSWYQQTPGQGLQFLFEYFSETQRNKGNFPGRFSGRQFSNSRSEMNVSTLELGDSALYLCASSFSQGNTGELFFGEGSRLTVL.

The chain's CDR3 is CASSLGLGGGLEKLFF. The DNA of the CDR3 is TGCGCCAGCAGCTTGGGGCTGGGCGGGGGTCTTGAAAAACTGTTTTTT. This chain links TRBV5-1 with TRBJ1-4, with D maybe TRBD1 (5 bases). This CDR3 has 16 residues. Trimming shortened V by 0 bases and J by 7 bases, and 16 bases separated the two germline ends. CDR1 and CDR2 (germline): SGHRS, YFSETQ.

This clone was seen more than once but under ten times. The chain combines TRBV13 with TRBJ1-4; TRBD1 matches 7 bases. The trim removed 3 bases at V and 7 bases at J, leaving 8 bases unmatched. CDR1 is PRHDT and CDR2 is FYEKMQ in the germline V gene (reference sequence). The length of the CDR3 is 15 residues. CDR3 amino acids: CASSFGGTVPEKLFF. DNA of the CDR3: TGTGCCAGCAGCTTTGGTGGGACAGTTCCTGAAAAACTGTTTTTT.

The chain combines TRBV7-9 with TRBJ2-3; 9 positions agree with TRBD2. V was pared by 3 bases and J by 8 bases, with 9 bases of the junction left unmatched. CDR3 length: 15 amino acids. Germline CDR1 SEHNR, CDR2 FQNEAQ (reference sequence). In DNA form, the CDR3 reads TGTGCCAGCAGCTTGCAAAGCGGGGGGCCGGGTACGCAGTATTTT. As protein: CASSLQSGGPGTQYF.

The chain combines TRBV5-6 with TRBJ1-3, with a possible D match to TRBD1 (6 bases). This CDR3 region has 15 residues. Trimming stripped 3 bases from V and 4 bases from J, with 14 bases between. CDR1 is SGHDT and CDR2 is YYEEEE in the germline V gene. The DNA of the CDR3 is TGTGCCAGCAGCTATGCTACAGGGACCGGAAACACCATATATTTT. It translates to CASSYATGTGNTIYF.

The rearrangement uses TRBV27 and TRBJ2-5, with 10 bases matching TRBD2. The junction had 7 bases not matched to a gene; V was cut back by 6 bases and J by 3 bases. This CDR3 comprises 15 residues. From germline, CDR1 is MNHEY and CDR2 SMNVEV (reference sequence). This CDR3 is CASRGAGTSEETQYF. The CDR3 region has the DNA TGTGCCAGCAGAGGCGCCGGGACTAGCGAAGAGACCCAGTACTTC.

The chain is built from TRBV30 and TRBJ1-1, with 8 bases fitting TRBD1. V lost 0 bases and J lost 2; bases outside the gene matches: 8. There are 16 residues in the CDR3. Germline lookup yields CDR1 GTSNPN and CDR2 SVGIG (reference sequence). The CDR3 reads CAWSVRQGAHNTEAFF. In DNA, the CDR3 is TGTGCCTGGAGTGTACGGCAGGGGGCGCATAACACTGAAGCTTTCTTT. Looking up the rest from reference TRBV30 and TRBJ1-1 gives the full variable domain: SQTIHQWPATLVQPVGSPLSLECTVEGTSNPNLYWYRQAAGRGLQLLFYSVGIGQISSEVPQNLSASRPQDRQFILSSKKLLLSDSGFYLCAWSVRQGAHNTEAFFGQGTRLTVV.

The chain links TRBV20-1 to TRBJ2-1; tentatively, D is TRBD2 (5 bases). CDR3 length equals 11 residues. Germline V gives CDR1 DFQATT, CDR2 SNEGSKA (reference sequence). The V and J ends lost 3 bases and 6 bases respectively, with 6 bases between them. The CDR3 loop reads CSASEGNEQFF. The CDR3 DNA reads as TGCAGTGCTAGTGAGGGCAATGAGCAGTTCTTC.

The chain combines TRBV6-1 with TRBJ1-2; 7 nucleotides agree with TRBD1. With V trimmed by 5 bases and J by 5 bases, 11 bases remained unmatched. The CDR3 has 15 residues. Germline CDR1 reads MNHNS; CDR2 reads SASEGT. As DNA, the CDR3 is TGTGCCAGCAGTCCCGGGACAGCCCAAAAATATGGCTACACCTTC. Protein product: CASSPGTAQKYGYTF.

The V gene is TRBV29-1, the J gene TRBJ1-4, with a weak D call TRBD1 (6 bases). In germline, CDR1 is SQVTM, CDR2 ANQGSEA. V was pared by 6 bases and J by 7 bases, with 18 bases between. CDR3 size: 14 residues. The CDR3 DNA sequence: TGCAGCGTGGGGGGGCCGGGGATCGGTGAAAAACTGTTTTTT. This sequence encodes CSVGGPGIGEKLFF.

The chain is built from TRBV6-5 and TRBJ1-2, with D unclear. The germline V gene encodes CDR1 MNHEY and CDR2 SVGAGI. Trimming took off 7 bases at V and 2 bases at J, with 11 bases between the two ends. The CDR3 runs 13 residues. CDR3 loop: CASTLGGNYGYTF. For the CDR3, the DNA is TGTGCCAGCACCCTCGGAGGGAACTATGGCTACACCTTC.

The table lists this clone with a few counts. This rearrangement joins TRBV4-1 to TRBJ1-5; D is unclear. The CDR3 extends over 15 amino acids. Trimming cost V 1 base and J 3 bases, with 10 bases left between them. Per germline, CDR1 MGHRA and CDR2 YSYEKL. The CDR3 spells CASSQVWQTNQPQHF. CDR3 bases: TGCGCCAGCAGCCAAGTATGGCAAACCAATCAGCCCCAGCATTTT.

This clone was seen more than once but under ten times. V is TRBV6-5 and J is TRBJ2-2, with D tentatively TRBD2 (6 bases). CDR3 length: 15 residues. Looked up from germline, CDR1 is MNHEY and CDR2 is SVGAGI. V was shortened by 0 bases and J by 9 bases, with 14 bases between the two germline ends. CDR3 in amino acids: CASSYSRGSGRELFF. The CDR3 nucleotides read TGTGCCAGCAGTTACTCCCGGGGGTCGGGCCGGGAGCTGTTTTTT.

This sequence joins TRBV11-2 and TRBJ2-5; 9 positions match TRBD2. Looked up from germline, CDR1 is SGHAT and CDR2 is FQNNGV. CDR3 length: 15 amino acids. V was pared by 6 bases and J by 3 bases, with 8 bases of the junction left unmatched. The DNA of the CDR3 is TGTGCCAGCAGTCGTAGCGGGGGCAGAGAAGAGACCCAGTACTTC. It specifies CASSRSGGREETQYF.

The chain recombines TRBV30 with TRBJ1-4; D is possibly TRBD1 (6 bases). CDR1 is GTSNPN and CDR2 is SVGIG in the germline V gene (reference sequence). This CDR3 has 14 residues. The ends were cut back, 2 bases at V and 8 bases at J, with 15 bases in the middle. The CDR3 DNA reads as TGTGCCTGGAGTCTTCTGGGGGCGCGCGAAAAACTGTTTTTT. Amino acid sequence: CAWSLLGAREKLFF.